This entry lists 2 T cell receptor beta chains sequenced from one sample in a study of T-cell memory formation after mild COVID-19. TCRdb re-called the 5' RACE reads with MiXCR, one entry per CDR3 protein. The table records hundreds of thousands of distinct CDR3 sequences, approximately 18% of them present only once. Sequenced material: PBMCs or a T cell subset sorted from them (not recorded which). The receptor source for this set is an adult woman who had mild COVID-19 (a few samples of this study predate the infection). Cell type and time point are not known.

The sample holds a few counts of this clonotype. The chain couples TRBV7-8 to TRBJ1-5; TRBD1 is a possible D gene (5 bases). The CDR3 is 18 amino acids. Trimming cost V 4 bases and J 7 bases, with 26 bases left between them. The germline CDR1 and CDR2 sequences are SGHVS and FQNEAQ. This chain's CDR3 is CASSSQVVGLKKRQPQHF. The DNA of the CDR3 is TGTGCCAGCAGCTCCCAGGTGGTGGGACTCAAAAAAAGGCAGCCCCAGCATTTT.

This clonotype was counted between two and nine times. The chain carries TRBV15 and TRBJ2-7, with 7 bases fitting TRBD2. J was trimmed by 3 bases and V by 0 bases; bases with no gene match: 11. The CDR3 has 17 amino acids. The V gene's germline CDR1 is LNHNV and CDR2 YYDKDF (reference sequence). CDR3 loop: CATSRDQVGGRSYEQYF. The CDR3 DNA follows: TGTGCCACCAGCAGAGATCAAGTTGGCGGGAGAAGCTACGAGCAGTACTTC.